The table lists the clone carrying this TCR beta chain with a few counts. Its antigen remains unidentified. The germline V gene encodes CDR1 SGHVS and CDR2 FQNEAQ. V lost 6 bases and J 4 bases, leaving 18 bases between the germline ends. The CDR3 consists of 16 residues. Via MiXCR, TCRdb re-called the 5' RACE reads, giving one row per CDR3 protein. This sample yields about 430,000 distinct CDR3 sequences, of which roughly 18% are seen a single time; around a fifth belongs to the top ten. The source of the sample is a study of T-cell memory formation after mild COVID-19. In the study overall: Each donor largely had its own TCR clusters.

Whole-study results and caveats: Contracting CD4+ clones sat mainly in CM and EM; CD8+ in EMRA. Clones that got smaller from day 15 to 85 had even CD4/CD8, while clones growing later tipped toward CD4+.

V and J are TRBV7-8 and TRBJ2-2, with D maybe TRBD2 (6 bases). Sequenced sample: PBMCs or a T cell subset sorted from them (not recorded which). The receptor's source is a man between 18 and 35 years old who had mild COVID-19 (a few samples of this study predate the infection). Cell type and time point are not known. The CDR3 loop reads CASSSLSQRATGELFF. The CDR3 nucleotides read TGTGCCAGCAGTTCGTTGTCTCAGCGGGCCACCGGGGAGCTGTTTTTT.